This entry lists 20 T cell receptor beta chains sequenced from one sample in a study of T cell responses to AZD1222 COVID-19 vaccine. Sequencing was performed with immunoSEQ multiplex PCR; in TCRdb, only in-frame clones are kept and a portion is missing. The data show some 200,000 clones, 85% to 95% seen once. This material consisted of peripheral blood, taken on day 0 of AZD1222 vaccination. These TCRs come from an adult in good health.

This clone came up once. The genes are TRBV5-1 and TRBJ2-5; no firm D call. The CDR3 loop spans 14 amino acids. Germline CDR1 SGHRS, CDR2 YFSETQ. Deletions cut 0 bases from V and 3 bases from J, with 9 bases between. CDR3 sequence (DNA): TGCGCCAGCAGCTTGGGTCCCCTGAAAGAGACCCAGTACTTC. It translates to CASSLGPLKETQYF.

The DNA of the CDR3 is TGTGCCAGCAGCGGTCGCGGCCTTAACACTGAAGCTTTCTTT. This sequence encodes CASSGRGLNTEAFF. The chain links TRBV2 to TRBJ1-1; D ambiguous. Germline V gene data show CDR1 as SNHLY and CDR2 as FYNNEI. CDR3 length equals 14 residues. V gave up 6 bases and J gave up 2 bases, with 13 bases separating them.

This clone was observed once. This chain joins TRBV19 and TRBJ2-7; tentative D call: TRBD2 (6 bases). Germline assignment: CDR1 LNHDA and CDR2 SQIVND (reference sequence). The CDR3 length is 11 residues. The V end was cut by 10 bases, the J end by 6 bases, with 13 bases between. CDR3 amino acids: CAIGTRSEQYF. CDR3 in DNA: TGTGCCATCGGGACTCGCTCCGAGCAGTACTTC.

This clone was counted once. The chain combines TRBV24-1 with TRBJ2-2, with TRBD1 matching 7 bases. The CDR3 sequence is 16 residues long. Unmatched junction bases numbered 5, after V lost 3 bases and J lost 2 bases. Per germline, CDR1 KGHDR and CDR2 SFDVKD. CDR3 coding DNA: TGTGCCACCAGTGATCGGACAGGTCCAAACACCGGGGAGCTGTTTTTT. It codes for CATSDRTGPNTGELFF.

The rearrangement joins TRBV6-5 to TRBJ1-1; D unresolved. The CDR3 is 13 amino acids. Trimming removed 8 bases from V and 3 bases from J, with 13 bases in between. CDR1 and CDR2 (germline): MNHEY, SVGAGI. The CDR3 loop reads CASRAAEDTEAFF. As DNA, the CDR3 is TGTGCCAGCCGGGCCGCGGAGGACACTGAAGCTTTCTTT.

The chain joins TRBV28 to TRBJ2-5; 14 bases are a match to TRBD2. The junction had 14 bases not matched to a gene; V was cut back by 7 bases and J by 7 bases. Germline CDR1 reads MDHEN; CDR2 reads SYDVKM. The CDR3 length is 17 residues. DNA of the CDR3: TGTGCCAGCACCTTCGACTTTGGACTAGCGGGGGGCGGGACCCAGTACTTC. Translating it yields CASTFDFGLAGGGTQYF.

The V call is TRBV6-5, the J call TRBJ1-5; TRBD1 might be the D (5 bases). This CDR3 region has 12 residues. In germline, CDR1 is MNHEY, CDR2 SVGAGI. The V gene lost 8 bases and the J gene lost 6 bases, with 11 bases spanning the gap. This CDR3 reads CASLRVGQPQHF. CDR3 DNA sequence: TGTGCCAGCCTCAGGGTAGGTCAGCCCCAGCATTTT.

V usage is TRBV5-1 and J usage is TRBJ2-3; D is possibly TRBD2 (6 bases). Germline CDR1 is SGHRS and CDR2 is YFSETQ. V shed 2 bases and J shed 3 bases, with 13 bases lying between them. CDR3 length: 15 residues. The CDR3 region is CASSLGGKGTDTQYF. CDR3 DNA: TGCGCCAGCAGCTTAGGCGGGAAAGGGACAGATACGCAGTATTTT. Supplemented by reference TRBV5-1 and TRBJ2-3, the full variable domain reads KAGVTQTPRYLIKTRGQQVTLSCSPISGHRSVSWYQQTPGQGLQFLFEYFSETQRNKGNFPGRFSGRQFSNSRSEMNVSTLELGDSALYLCASSLGGKGTDTQYFGPGTRLTVL.

The chain is built from TRBV7-6 and TRBJ2-5, with 11 bases identical to TRBD2. Trimming cost V 5 bases and J 0 bases; bases outside gene matches: 5. Germline CDR1 and CDR2: SGHVS and FNYEAQ. The CDR3 totals 16 residues. CDR3 protein: CASSPSGGPHQETQYF. The DNA for the CDR3 is TGTGCCAGCAGCCCTAGCGGGGGGCCCCACCAAGAGACCCAGTACTTC.

The chain uses TRBV7-9 and TRBJ1-5; D ambiguous. V lost 4 bases and J 6 bases, leaving 16 bases between the germline ends. Looked up from germline, CDR1 is SEHNR and CDR2 is FQNEAQ (reference sequence). The length of the CDR3 is 15 residues. The CDR3 nucleotides are TGTGCCAGCAGCTCAGGAGAAGGCCCGTTTCAGCCCCAGCATTTT. It yields the protein CASSSGEGPFQPQHF.

This rearrangement joins TRBV21-1 to TRBJ1-5; TRBD1, the table's D call, was not compared with the DNA. TRBV21-1 is classified as a pseudogene. CDR3 size: 16 residues. The CDR3 loop reads CASSNQARGGNQPQHF. In DNA, the CDR3 is TGTGCCAGCAGCAACCAGGCCAGGGGAGGCAATCAGCCCCAGCATTTT.

The V and J genes are TRBV6-6 and TRBJ2-3; 7 positions agree with TRBD2. The CDR3 loop spans 17 amino acids. The trim removed 5 bases at V and 0 bases at J, leaving 11 bases unmatched. The germline V gene encodes CDR1 MNHNY and CDR2 SVGAGI (reference sequence). CDR3 coding DNA: TGTGCCAGCAGTCCCCTATGGGCGGGACTAAGCACAGATACGCAGTATTTT. Translating it yields CASSPLWAGLSTDTQYF.

This clone has a single count. The chain recombines TRBV27 with TRBJ1-2; 8 bases are shared with TRBD1. After removal of 2 bases from V and 8 bases from J, the junction contained 10 bases not matched to a gene. CDR3 length: 15 residues. Germline assignment: CDR1 MNHEY and CDR2 SMNVEV (reference sequence). The CDR3 DNA reads as TGTGCCAGCAGTTTAAGGGGCCGACAGGGGATCGGCTACACCTTC. The encoded protein is CASSLRGRQGIGYTF.

The J gene is TRBJ1-5, the V gene TRBV10-3, with D hard to call. This CDR3 has 13 residues. Germline assignment: CDR1 ENHRY and CDR2 SYGVKD. Trimming removed 3 bases from V and 6 bases from J, with 9 bases in between. CDR3 amino acids: CAISEQERQPQHF. The CDR3 bases are TGTGCCATCAGTGAACAAGAACGTCAGCCCCAGCATTTT.

The rearrangement joins TRBV19 to TRBJ1-5; a possible D gene is TRBD1 (5 bases). V was trimmed by 7 bases and J by 1 base, leaving 11 bases between them. Germline V gene lookup returns CDR1 LNHDA and CDR2 SQIVND (reference sequence). The CDR3 contains 14 residues. In DNA, the CDR3 is TGTGCCAGTAACCCAGGGAGGAGCAATCAGCCCCAGCATTTT. It translates to CASNPGRSNQPQHF.

The V and J genes are TRBV2 and TRBJ2-4; D is uncertain. The CDR3 extends over 12 amino acids. The ends were cut back, 7 bases at V and 6 bases at J, with 10 bases in the middle. The germline gives CDR1 SNHLY, CDR2 FYNNEI. CDR3 bases: TGTGCCAGCACGGCAGAGTTAAACATTCAGTACTTC. Protein sequence: CASTAELNIQYF.

The V call is TRBV19, the J call TRBJ1-5, with D tentatively TRBD1 (5 bases). The V end lost 1 base, the J end lost 1 base, and 14 bases lay between the germline ends. Per germline, CDR1 LNHDA and CDR2 SQIVND (reference sequence). The CDR3 consists of 17 residues. Here the CDR3 reads CASSIGAAGFSNQPQHF. As DNA, the CDR3 is TGTGCCAGTAGTATAGGAGCCGCAGGGTTCAGCAATCAGCCCCAGCATTTT.

The gene calls are TRBV3-1 (or the pseudogene TRBV3-2) and TRBJ1-3, with TRBD1 identical over 10 bases. The V gene end was trimmed by 1 base and the J gene end by 11 bases; junction bases not matched to a gene: 11. Per germline, CDR1 LGHDT and CDR2 YNNKEL (reference sequence). The CDR3 runs to 16 residues. This chain's CDR3 is CASSQVLGTGDFAIYF. CDR3 nucleotides: TGTGCCAGCAGCCAAGTCCTCGGGACAGGGGATTTCGCCATATATTTT.

V and J are TRBV5-8 and TRBJ2-7; tentative D call: TRBD2 (6 bases). CDR3 size: 11 residues. V was trimmed by 7 bases and J by 3 bases, leaving 8 bases between them. Germline loops: CDR1 SGHTS, CDR2 YDEGEE. The DNA for the CDR3 is TGTGCCAGCCGGGGGTTCTACGAGCAGTACTTC. Protein sequence: CASRGFYEQYF.

The rearrangement links TRBV4-1 to TRBJ2-3, with 8 bases that match TRBD1. V gave up 3 bases and J gave up 2 bases; unmatched junction bases: 4. The CDR3 consists of 15 residues. Germline V gene sequence: CDR1 MGHRA, CDR2 YSYEKL. CDR3 in amino acids: CASSQDRVATDTQYF. The DNA of the CDR3 is TGCGCCAGCAGCCAGGACAGGGTGGCCACAGATACGCAGTATTTT.